The 21 T cell receptor beta chains below were found in one sample sequenced in a study of Graves' ophthalmopathy and Graves' hyperthyroidism. TCR beta CDR3 amplification used RNA transcripts. The first-round RT-PCR employed HTBI primers together with the Qiagen OneStep RT-PCR kit. A multiplex PCR was then performed as the second round. TCRdb re-called the multiplex PCR reads with MiXCR, one entry per CDR3 protein. This table has 680,000 or so distinct CDR3 sequences, 20% to 25% appearing once. The sequenced material came from peripheral blood. Receptors originate from a woman aged 18-29 years with stable Graves' hyperthyroidism. Some clones in this sample may be carry-over from other donors' samples.

This chain links TRBV20-1 with TRBJ2-7; 7 bases align to TRBD1. Looked up from germline, CDR1 is DFQATT and CDR2 is SNEGSKA (reference sequence). This CDR3 contains 15 residues. Unmatched junction bases numbered 13, after V lost 1 base and J lost 7 bases. The DNA of the CDR3 is TGCAGTGCTAGAGGGGGTGGCAGGGGGATCGGGGAGCAGTACTTC. Amino acids: CSARGGGRGIGEQYF.

The chain couples TRBV27 to TRBJ1-5; a possible D gene is TRBD1 (5 bases). The V end lost 8 bases, the J end lost 0 bases, and 11 bases lay between the germline ends. This CDR3 spans 14 amino acids. Per the germline V gene, CDR1 is MNHEY and CDR2 is SMNVEV (reference sequence). CDR3 nucleotides: TGTGCCAGCGGGGCAGCCTATAGCAATCAGCCCCAGCATTTT. Translating gives CASGAAYSNQPQHF.

The chain employs TRBV6-5 and TRBJ1-6; 7 nucleotides match TRBD1. V shed 0 bases, J shed 7 bases, and the junction held 3 bases outside the gene matches. The CDR3 has 15 amino acids. Germline V gene lookup returns CDR1 MNHEY and CDR2 SVGAGI. The CDR3 here is CASSYSGTENSPLHF. The CDR3 DNA is TGTGCCAGCAGTTACTCCGGGACAGAGAATTCACCCCTCCACTTT.

The rearrangement uses TRBV12-3 or TRBV12-4 and TRBJ1-2; D is unresolved. This CDR3 spans 11 amino acids. V was shortened by 7 bases and J by 8 bases, with 11 bases between the two germline ends. CDR3 sequence reads: CASTRVGGYTF. In DNA form, the CDR3 reads TGTGCCAGCACCCGAGTGGGCGGCTACACCTTC.

The chain couples TRBV28 to TRBJ1-2, with D perhaps TRBD1 (5 bases). Germline V lookup: CDR1 MDHEN, CDR2 SYDVKM. The ends were cut back, 6 bases at V and 8 bases at J, with 19 bases in the middle. This CDR3 spans 14 amino acids. CDR3 loop: CASRLERQTGGYTF. CDR3 DNA: TGTGCCAGCAGGCTAGAGCGACAGACGGGCGGCTACACCTTC.

At least ten counts were recorded for this clonotype. The DNA of the CDR3 is TGTGCCAGCTCGACAGGGGATTCGATCGGGGAGCTGTTTTTT. This translates into CASSTGDSIGELFF. V and J are TRBV27 and TRBJ2-2; TRBD1 matches 8 bases. This CDR3 has 14 residues. Looked up from germline, CDR1 is MNHEY and CDR2 is SMNVEV (reference sequence). With V trimmed by 8 bases and J by 7 bases, 9 bases remained unmatched.

This clonotype was counted at least ten times. The chain joins TRBV5-1 to TRBJ2-7, with 8 positions matching TRBD1. This CDR3 is built from 15 residues. Germline V gene lookup returns CDR1 SGHRS and CDR2 YFSETQ. The V segment lost 8 bases and the J segment 3 bases; nucleotides outside the gene matches: 13. The chain's CDR3 is CARDFQGAEFYEQYF. In DNA, the CDR3 is TGCGCCAGGGACTTTCAGGGGGCGGAGTTCTACGAGCAGTACTTC.

This clonotype was counted many times. The chain links TRBV29-1 to TRBJ2-7; 7 nucleotides align to TRBD1. Germline-derived CDR1 and CDR2 are SQVTM and ANQGSEA. Germline trimming cut 7 bases from V and 5 bases from J; bases unmatched to any gene: 5. The CDR3 is 11 amino acids. DNA for the CDR3: TGCAGCGGCTTGACAGGGCACGAGCAGTACTTC. Translation gives CSGLTGHEQYF.

A remark on this clonotype: A read error is likely, as this CDR3 ends without the conserved phenylalanine or tryptophan. The DNA is omitted, as the CDR3 cannot be located on it reliably, and the CDR3 follows TCRdb's listing. The chain recombines TRBV7-6 with TRBJ1-2; the table gives TRBD1 as D, unverified against the DNA. The CDR3 is made up of 14 amino acids, end residues included. Germline assignment: CDR1 SGHVS and CDR2 FNYEAQ. Here the CDR3 reads CASSLGGRGGGYTY.

This clonotype occurred a few times. V usage is TRBV7-9 and J usage is TRBJ2-2, with TRBD1 matching 7 bases. The germline V gene has CDR1 SEHNR and CDR2 FQNEAQ (reference sequence). J gave up 4 bases and V 4 bases, and 6 bases lay outside the gene matches. The CDR3 extends over 15 amino acids. The CDR3 bases are TGTGCCAGCAGCTCCCGGGACAGAGGCACCGGGGAGCTGTTTTTT. This gives the protein CASSSRDRGTGELFF.

The CDR3 DNA sequence: TGTGCCACCCAGGGCGGGAGGACCGCCGGGGAGCTGTTTTTT. Translation gives CATQGGRTAGELFF. This sequence joins TRBV24-1 and TRBJ2-2, with TRBD2 matching over 8 bases. In germline, CDR1 is KGHDR, CDR2 SFDVKD. Trimming at V came to 9 bases and at J to 6 bases, leaving 8 bases not matched to a gene. This CDR3 spans 14 amino acids.

The rearrangement uses TRBV20-1 and TRBJ1-6; D is undetermined. The germline V gene encodes CDR1 DFQATT and CDR2 SNEGSKA (reference sequence). V lost 3 bases to trimming and J lost 8 bases, with 14 bases between them. The CDR3 is made up of 14 amino acids. The CDR3 coding sequence is TGCAGTGCTAGTGGAGGGTATAAGGATTCACCCCTCCACTTT. Amino acid sequence: CSASGGYKDSPLHF.

This clonotype has a count of ten or more. The chain recombines TRBV11-2 with TRBJ1-1, with D hard to call. The germline V gene encodes CDR1 SGHAT and CDR2 FQNNGV. V lost 1 base, J lost 7 bases, and 10 bases lay in between. This CDR3 comprises 13 residues. CDR3 bases: TGTGCCAGCAGCTTAGGAGTAGTAAGTGAAGCTTTCTTT. Translated: CASSLGVVSEAFF.

At least ten counts were recorded for this clonotype. J is TRBJ1-2 and V is TRBV12-3 or TRBV12-4; 7 nucleotides align to TRBD1. V was pared by 3 bases and J by 7 bases, with 5 bases of the junction left unmatched. The CDR3 is 13 residues long. In DNA, the CDR3 is TGTGCCAGCAGTTTTGGGACAGAGGGTGGCTACACCTTC. Residues: CASSFGTEGGYTF.

The rearrangement links TRBV6-1 to TRBJ1-1, with D possibly matching TRBD1 (5 bases). Germline CDR1 reads MNHNS; CDR2 reads SASEGT. The CDR3 is made up of 15 amino acids. V was pared by 7 bases and J by 8 bases, with 23 bases between. In DNA form, the CDR3 reads TGTGCCAGCAATGTCCGGGGCCCGGGAGGGTTGGAAGCTTTCTTT. Amino acids: CASNVRGPGGLEAFF.

This clonotype was counted only a few times. V usage is TRBV5-1 and J usage is TRBJ2-7; TRBD1 is a possible D gene (5 bases). CDR1 and CDR2 (germline): SGHRS, YFSETQ. CDR3 size: 15 residues. Between the trimmed V and J ends, which lost 4 bases and 1 base, there was a span of 15 bases. CDR3 loop: CASSAARAGSYEQYF. CDR3 DNA: TGCGCCAGCAGCGCGGCTCGGGCAGGGTCCTACGAGCAGTACTTC.

This clonotype was seen many times. The V gene is TRBV20-1, the J gene TRBJ2-5; the match to TRBD2 covers 7 bases. Germline V gives CDR1 DFQATT, CDR2 SNEGSKA (reference sequence). This CDR3 region has 13 residues. After removal of 3 bases from V and 1 base from J, the junction contained 2 bases not matched to a gene. CDR3 sequence reads: CSASGTTQETQYF. The CDR3 region has the DNA TGCAGTGCTAGCGGGACTACCCAAGAGACCCAGTACTTC.

In this sample, this clonotype turned up many times. V gene TRBV12-3 or TRBV12-4 combines with J gene TRBJ2-7; possibly TRBD1 or TRBD2 for D (5 bases each). Trimming removed 3 bases at V and 2 bases at J, with 8 bases between. The CDR3 is made up of 13 amino acids. Written as DNA, the CDR3 is TGTGCCAGCAGTTTCGGGGACCCCTACGAGCAGTACTTC. Encoded protein: CASSFGDPYEQYF.

At least ten counts were recorded for this clonotype. Here the CDR3 DNA reads TGTGCCAGCAGTTACTCGAGGAGTCAGGGCAATGCGTACGAGCAGTACTTC. The encoded protein is CASSYSRSQGNAYEQYF. V and J are TRBV6-2 or TRBV6-3 and TRBJ2-7, with D tentatively TRBD1 (5 bases). CDR1 is MNHEY, CDR2 SVGEGT, per germline. CDR3 size: 17 residues. V was trimmed by 0 bases and J by 4 bases, leaving 19 bases between them.

The sample holds many counts of this clonotype. The chain couples TRBV20-1 to TRBJ1-1, with TRBD1 as a possible D gene (6 bases). Trimming stripped 6 bases from V and 6 bases from J, with 17 bases between. This CDR3 has 13 amino acids. Germline values: CDR1 DFQATT, CDR2 SNEGSKA (reference sequence). The chain's CDR3 is CSALTGGDSEAFF. The CDR3 DNA follows: TGCAGTGCCCTGACAGGCGGAGACTCTGAAGCTTTCTTT.

This clonotype has a handful of counts. This sequence joins TRBV20-1 and TRBJ2-2, with 8 bases that match TRBD2. Germline CDR1 reads DFQATT; CDR2 reads SNEGSKA (reference sequence). There are 16 residues in the CDR3. V trimming: 6 bases; J trimming: 4 bases; junction bases outside the gene matches: 13. The CDR3 sequence: CSAPSPREGPTGELFF. The CDR3, as DNA: TGCAGTGCGCCAAGTCCTCGGGAGGGCCCCACCGGGGAGCTGTTTTTT.